The entry that follows covers one T cell receptor beta chain sequence. Its cognate antigen is unknown. This entry belongs to a study of T cell responses to AZD1222 COVID-19 vaccine. General study results and limits: Two AZD1222 doses significantly raised spike-specific TCR breadth and depth over controls. Every sample of the repertoires postdated the peak T cell response. Only a handful of individuals given AZD1222 were seropositive at baseline. Targeting of unmutated variant regions was reportedly seen in nearly half of spike-specific TCRs.

The germline CDR1 and CDR2 sequences are SNHLY and FYNNEI. CDR3 length: 14 amino acids. V shed 6 bases, J shed 6 bases, and the junction held 8 bases outside the gene matches. Clones were sequenced by immunoSEQ multiplex PCR, and TCRdb holds only the in-frame ones, with some missing. Among 150,000 to 180,000 clones listed, about 88% were seen once. V gene TRBV2 combines with J gene TRBJ1-2; 9 bases match TRBD1. The sequence was obtained from an adult in good health. The starting material was peripheral blood, obtained on day 0 of AZD1222 vaccination. CDR3 sequence reads: CASSESGTGNGYTF. In DNA form, the CDR3 reads TGTGCCAGCAGCGAGTCAGGGACAGGGAATGGCTACACCTTC.